The rows below give T cell receptor beta chains drawn from one sample of a study of a mutant IDH1 vaccine in newly diagnosed glioma. These TCRs are of unknown antigen specificity. Data came from immunoSEQ multiplex PCR; TCRdb stores just in-frame clones and leaves some out. The sample lists approximately 70,000 clones, 75% to 90% occurring once. The source material was PBMCs, sampled from a glioma patient whose treatment included an IDH1 peptide vaccine. All receptors derive from a man aged 18 to 35 with glioma. CDR3s leave out the opening cysteine and the closing phenylalanine or tryptophan. A D gene is named only where the DNA matches it firmly.

TRBV18 | - | ASSRAGARTDTQY
TRBV6-1 | - | ASREGWSNQPQH
TRBV5-6 | - | ASSLEVGREAF
TRBV30 | TRBD1 | AWSVAGQGKNQPQH
TRBV7-2 | - | ASSLTSYNEQF
TRBV14 | TRBD1 | ASSPMTGFFSEAF
TRBV6-4 | TRBD1 | ASSATTSGTGAYGYT
TRBV7-2 | - | ASILGGETTEAF
TRBV30 | - | ACVQLKQETEAF
TRBV18 | - | ASSPRARISDGYT
TRBV5-6 | - | ASSPSRGGTATLRTQY
TRBV30 | - | AWSSGGSSYEQY
TRBV15 | TRBD1 | ATSRGSWGTAANQPQH
TRBV5-4 | TRBD1 | ASSTATGVILLEGGYT
TRBV2 | - | ASQAVNGGNQPQH
TRBV4-1 | - | ASSHLDPEMV
TRBV15 | TRBD1 | ATSRGTGTDINYGYT
TRBV25-1 | - | ASSGSSLYEQY
TRBV10-3 | TRBD1 | ATGQGDSNQPQH
TRBV18 | - | ASSRDTGELF
TRBV29-1 | - | SVEDLVEAF
TRBV4-3 | TRBD1 | ASSQDLSRGRVQPQH
TRBV7-9 | TRBD1 | ASSLQGANSPLH
TRBV15 | - | ATSRDVQGTDTQY
TRBV2 | TRBD1 | ASKGDRAKETQY
TRBV7-2 | TRBD1 | ASSYPGQGQETQY
TRBV6-6 | - | GARGGGNTEAF
TRBV30 | - | AWVTRQARALGPLH
TRBV2 | - | ASRWELNTEAF
TRBV30 | TRBD2 | AWSARLAGGLETQY
TRBV27 | - | ASSSDSSSSYEQY
TRBV6-6 | - | ASSPRGTNTEAF
TRBV5-4 | TRBD2 | ASSLRTSGRRSPYEQY
TRBV7-3 | - | ASSLTGGRAGFEQY
TRBV4-3 | - | ASSQDRTDTQY
TRBV4-2 | TRBD1 | ASSQVTGERNEKLF
TRBV4-3 | TRBD2 | ASSQDQVAGGLETQY
TRBV5-1 | - | ASSLGIYPYEQY
TRBV5-1 | TRBD1 | ASSPGQEAGANVLT
TRBV19 | TRBD1 | ASQTGTGNSYEQY
TRBV28 | - | ASSYTEAF
TRBV30 | - | AWSYGPNQPQH
TRBV30 | TRBD1 | AWRGTGGGQPQH
TRBV6-5 | - | ASSYDMTSEAF
TRBV5-1 | TRBD1 | ASSATGDYGYT
TRBV5-6 | TRBD1 | ASSSGTANYGYT
TRBV27 | - | ASGPGGENTEAF
TRBV5-1 | - | ASSLGTGTSGNTIY
TRBV18 | TRBD1 | ASSPGGQGYGYT
TRBV10-3 | TRBD2 | AIRPRLAGAPTSTDTQY
TRBV19 | TRBD1 | ASSPDREQDTEAF
TRBV28 | - | ASSLPRGPQH
TRBV28 | - | ASRTDFYGYT
TRBV18 | TRBD1 | ASSPRDRGVSYGYT
TRBV7-8 | TRBD2 | ASSLGTGGIGETQY